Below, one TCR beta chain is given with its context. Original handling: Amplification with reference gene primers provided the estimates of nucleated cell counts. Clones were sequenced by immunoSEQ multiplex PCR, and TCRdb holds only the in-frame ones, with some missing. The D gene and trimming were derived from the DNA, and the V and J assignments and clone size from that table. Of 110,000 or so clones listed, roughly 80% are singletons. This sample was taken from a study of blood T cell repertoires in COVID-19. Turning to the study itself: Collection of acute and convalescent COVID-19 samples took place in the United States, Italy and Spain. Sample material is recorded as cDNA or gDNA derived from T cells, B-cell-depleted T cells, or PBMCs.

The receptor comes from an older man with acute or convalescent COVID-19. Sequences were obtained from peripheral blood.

CDR3 loop: CASSPMRQGSNQPQHF. In nucleotides, the CDR3 is TGTGCCAGCTCACCAATGAGACAGGGGAGCAATCAGCCCCAGCATTTT. The chain carries TRBV18 and TRBJ1-5, with TRBD1 matching 8 bases. Trimming took 2 bases from V and 1 from J; bases not matched to a gene: 4. The CDR3 has 16 residues. Germline CDR1 reads KGHSH; CDR2 reads LQKENI.